Here is one TCR beta chain with its context. It was with a sample-barcoded 5' primer and a J-beta primer mix that a second PCR of about 6 to 12 cycles was run. TCRdb re-derived calls from the 5' RACE reads in MiXCR, one entry per CDR3 protein. The sample lists 1.2 million to 1.5 million distinct CDR3 sequences, around two fifths occurring once. This sample stems from a study of blood T cells in healthy people across ages. The CDR3 has 11 residues. The germline V and J ends were trimmed by 5 bases and 11 bases, with 11 bases remaining between them. The V call is TRBV12-3 or TRBV12-4, the J call TRBJ2-3; no definite D call. The sample taken for sequencing was blood. The TCR was taken from a woman under 30 in good health. The CDR3 sequence: CASSAQLRQYF. CDR3 sequence (DNA): TGTGCCAGCAGTGCTCAACTTAGGCAGTATTTT.